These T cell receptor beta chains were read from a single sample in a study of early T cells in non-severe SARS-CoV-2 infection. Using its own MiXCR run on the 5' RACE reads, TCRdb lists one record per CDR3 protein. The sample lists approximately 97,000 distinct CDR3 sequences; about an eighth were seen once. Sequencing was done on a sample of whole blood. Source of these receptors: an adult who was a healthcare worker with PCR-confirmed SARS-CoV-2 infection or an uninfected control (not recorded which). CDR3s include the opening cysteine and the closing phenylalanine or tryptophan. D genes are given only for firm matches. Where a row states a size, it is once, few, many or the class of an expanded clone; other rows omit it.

CDR3 DNA: TGTGCCAGCAGTTCCCCCGGGACCTACGAGCAGTACTTC
CDR3 protein: CASSSPGTYEQYF
D gene: .
V gene: TRBV12-3/TRBV12-4
J gene: TRBJ2-7
clone size: many

CDR3 DNA: TGCGCCAGCCGTATCCGGGACTCATACGAGCAGTACTTC
CDR3 protein: CASRIRDSYEQYF
D gene: .
V gene: TRBV5-1
J gene: TRBJ2-7
clone size: many

CDR3 DNA: TGCAGTGCTCACCCCGACGGTGCAACTAATGAAAAACTGTTTTTT
CDR3 protein: CSAHPDGATNEKLFF
D gene: .
V gene: TRBV20-1
J gene: TRBJ1-4
clone size: few

CDR3 DNA: TGTGCCAGCAGTCCAGCTAGCGGGGGATCCTACGAGCAGTACTTC
CDR3 protein: CASSPASGGSYEQYF
D gene: TRBD2
V gene: TRBV28
J gene: TRBJ2-7
clone size: many

CDR3 DNA: TGTGCCAGCAGTCAATACCACAGGAGTAATCAGCCCCAGCATTTT
CDR3 protein: CASSQYHRSNQPQHF
D gene: .
V gene: TRBV7-2
J gene: TRBJ1-5
clone size: many

CDR3 DNA: TGCAGTGCTAGAGACCCGGGACTAGTCAACGGGGAGCTGTTTTTT
CDR3 protein: CSARDPGLVNGELFF
D gene: TRBD2
V gene: TRBV20-1
J gene: TRBJ2-2
clone size: .

CDR3 DNA: TGTGCCTGGAGTCCCAAGGGGCGGGTTGACTACGAGCAGTACTTC
CDR3 protein: CAWSPKGRVDYEQYF
D gene: .
V gene: TRBV30
J gene: TRBJ2-7
clone size: .

CDR3 DNA: TGCAGCGTTGAACGGTTATTGGTAGATGAAGCTTTCTTT
CDR3 protein: CSVERLLVDEAFF
D gene: .
V gene: TRBV29-1
J gene: TRBJ1-1
clone size: .

CDR3 DNA: TGTGCCAGCTCACCAGGGACAGGCGTCGAAGCTTTCTTT
CDR3 protein: CASSPGTGVEAFF
D gene: TRBD1
V gene: TRBV18
J gene: TRBJ1-1
clone size: .

CDR3 DNA: TGTGCCAGCCAACGGGGGAATGGCTACACCTTC
CDR3 protein: CASQRGNGYTF
D gene: .
V gene: TRBV9
J gene: TRBJ1-2
clone size: .

CDR3 DNA: TGTGCCACCAGTGACCGGACTAGCGGGACGAATGAGCAGTTCTTC
CDR3 protein: CATSDRTSGTNEQFF
D gene: TRBD2
V gene: TRBV24-1
J gene: TRBJ2-1
clone size: few

CDR3 DNA: TGTGCCAGCTCACCACCATCAGACAATGAGCAGTTCTTC
CDR3 protein: CASSPPSDNEQFF
D gene: .
V gene: TRBV18
J gene: TRBJ2-1
clone size: .

CDR3 DNA: TGCAGTGCTAGAGATCTCACTAGCGGAGTTGCCAATGAGCAGTTCTTC
CDR3 protein: CSARDLTSGVANEQFF
D gene: TRBD2
V gene: TRBV20-1
J gene: TRBJ2-1
clone size: many

CDR3 DNA: TGTGCCAGCAGTAGCAGGGTAGGGACTAGCCGAACCTTCACCGGGGAGCTGTTTTTT
CDR3 protein: CASSSRVGTSRTFTGELFF
D gene: TRBD2
V gene: TRBV9
J gene: TRBJ2-2
clone size: many

CDR3 DNA: TGTGCCAGCAGCTTGGTAGCGGGAACGTCCTACAATGAGCAGTTCTTC
CDR3 protein: CASSLVAGTSYNEQFF
D gene: TRBD2
V gene: TRBV7-9
J gene: TRBJ2-1
clone size: .

CDR3 DNA: TGTGCCTGGAGTGCCCCCTCAGATACGCAGTATTTT
CDR3 protein: CAWSAPSDTQYF
D gene: .
V gene: TRBV30
J gene: TRBJ2-3
clone size: many

CDR3 DNA: TGCAGTGCTAGGGGTCCTGGAAGGGCCACCTACAATGAGCAGTTCTTC
CDR3 protein: CSARGPGRATYNEQFF
D gene: .
V gene: TRBV20-1
J gene: TRBJ2-1
clone size: many

CDR3 DNA: TGCAGTGCTAGAGATTATGAAAAACTGTTTTTT
CDR3 protein: CSARDYEKLFF
D gene: .
V gene: TRBV20-1
J gene: TRBJ1-4
clone size: many

CDR3 DNA: TGTGCCAGCAGGAATGGAGCATATCAGCCCCAGCATTTT
CDR3 protein: CASRNGAYQPQHF
D gene: .
V gene: TRBV6-5
J gene: TRBJ1-5
clone size: few

CDR3 DNA: TGTGCCAGCAGTATTACTAATTCACTTTCTGGGGCCAACGTCCTGACTTTC
CDR3 protein: CASSITNSLSGANVLTF
D gene: .
V gene: TRBV28
J gene: TRBJ2-6
clone size: few

CDR3 DNA: TGTGCCAGCAGTCAAGACAAGGGTGGGGCAGATACGCAGTATTTT
CDR3 protein: CASSQDKGGADTQYF
D gene: .
V gene: TRBV6-4
J gene: TRBJ2-3
clone size: .

CDR3 DNA: TGTGCCAGCAGCGCAGCGGACCACACAGATACGCAGTATTTT
CDR3 protein: CASSAADHTDTQYF
D gene: .
V gene: TRBV5-4
J gene: TRBJ2-3
clone size: .

CDR3 DNA: TGCAGTGCTAGTCAGAGCGCCGGGGATACGCAGTATTTT
CDR3 protein: CSASQSAGDTQYF
D gene: .
V gene: TRBV20-1
J gene: TRBJ2-3
clone size: .

CDR3 DNA: TGTGCCTGGAGTGTTAGCGGGAATTACGAGCAGTACTTC
CDR3 protein: CAWSVSGNYEQYF
D gene: TRBD2
V gene: TRBV30
J gene: TRBJ2-7
clone size: medium-sized

CDR3 DNA: TGTGCCAGCAGTGATGGGGGTGGGGCCAACGTCCTGACTTTC
CDR3 protein: CASSDGGGANVLTF
D gene: .
V gene: TRBV2
J gene: TRBJ2-6
clone size: many

CDR3 DNA: TGTGCCAGCAGTGAAGCGGGAGGAGTCAATCAGCCCCAGCATTTT
CDR3 protein: CASSEAGGVNQPQHF
D gene: .
V gene: TRBV6-1
J gene: TRBJ1-5
clone size: many

CDR3 DNA: TGTGCCAGCAGCTTAGGCGTTCAGGTCTACAATGAGCAGTTCTTC
CDR3 protein: CASSLGVQVYNEQFF
D gene: .
V gene: TRBV7-6
J gene: TRBJ2-1
clone size: many

CDR3 DNA: TGTGCCAGCTCACCCCAACTCTACGAGCAGTACTTC
CDR3 protein: CASSPQLYEQYF
D gene: .
V gene: TRBV18
J gene: TRBJ2-7
clone size: many

CDR3 DNA: TGTGCCAGCAGGCTGCAGGTACAAGAGACCCAGTACTTC
CDR3 protein: CASRLQVQETQYF
D gene: .
V gene: TRBV6-5
J gene: TRBJ2-5
clone size: few

CDR3 DNA: TGTGCCAGCAGCCAGCGGACTAGAGGCGAGCAGTACTTC
CDR3 protein: CASSQRTRGEQYF
D gene: TRBD2
V gene: TRBV14
J gene: TRBJ2-7
clone size: many

CDR3 DNA: TGCAGCGTTGAAAGCACTAGCGGGAGGCTTGGGACCCAGTACTTC
CDR3 protein: CSVESTSGRLGTQYF
D gene: TRBD2
V gene: TRBV29-1
J gene: TRBJ2-5
clone size: many

CDR3 DNA: TGTGCCACCTTTAATGAGGGAAGGGCTAACTATGGCTACACCTTC
CDR3 protein: CATFNEGRANYGYTF
D gene: .
V gene: TRBV6-5
J gene: TRBJ1-2
clone size: many

CDR3 DNA: TGTGCCAGCAGCCCCCACACCGGGGAGCTGTTTTTT
CDR3 protein: CASSPHTGELFF
D gene: .
V gene: TRBV9
J gene: TRBJ2-2
clone size: few

CDR3 DNA: TGTGCCAGCAGCGGCGATTACTATGGCTACACCTTC
CDR3 protein: CASSGDYYGYTF
D gene: .
V gene: TRBV28
J gene: TRBJ1-2
clone size: few

CDR3 DNA: TGTGCCAGCAGCTTGTCCCTAGCGGGAGTAGAGACCCAGTACTTC
CDR3 protein: CASSLSLAGVETQYF
D gene: TRBD2
V gene: TRBV5-4
J gene: TRBJ2-5
clone size: few

CDR3 DNA: TGCAGTGCTAGTGGGGGAACGGACTATGGCTACACCTTC
CDR3 protein: CSASGGTDYGYTF
D gene: .
V gene: TRBV20-1
J gene: TRBJ1-2
clone size: .

CDR3 DNA: TGTGCCAGCTCACCCCTGGGACTAGCGGGTAATAATGAGCAGTTCTTC
CDR3 protein: CASSPLGLAGNNEQFF
D gene: TRBD2
V gene: TRBV18
J gene: TRBJ2-1
clone size: .

CDR3 DNA: TGCAGTGCTAGACGCCGGGCTAGCGGGAGCTACGAGCAGTACTTC
CDR3 protein: CSARRRASGSYEQYF
D gene: TRBD2
V gene: TRBV20-1
J gene: TRBJ2-7
clone size: many

CDR3 DNA: TGTGCCAGCAGCTTAGGCGGGAGCCAGGAGACCCAGTACTTC
CDR3 protein: CASSLGGSQETQYF
D gene: .
V gene: TRBV13
J gene: TRBJ2-5
clone size: few

CDR3 DNA: TGTGCCAGCAGCTTAGCCCAGCAGTGGCGAGAGACCCAGTACTTC
CDR3 protein: CASSLAQQWRETQYF
D gene: .
V gene: TRBV11-1
J gene: TRBJ2-5
clone size: few

CDR3 DNA: TGTGCCAGCATCACGACAGGGATGGGCAATCAGCCCCAGCATTTT
CDR3 protein: CASITTGMGNQPQHF
D gene: TRBD1
V gene: TRBV6-6
J gene: TRBJ1-5
clone size: few